This T cell receptor beta chain was observed in a study of T cell responses to AZD1222 COVID-19 vaccine. The CDR3 has 17 residues. Trimming took off 0 bases at V and 1 base at J, with 13 bases between the two ends. Broader study findings: In a largely white British group with more females than males, clonal diversity was possibly underestimated.

The repertoire was sequenced with immunoSEQ multiplex PCR; TCRdb's copy has only in-frame clones and lacks some. The sample comprises about 99,000 clones, approximately 90% of which are singletons, and 18% rests with the top ten. As for this clone: Its antigen is unknown.

The receptor was isolated from an adult in good health. The input for sequencing was peripheral blood, taken on day 0 of AZD1222 vaccination. J is TRBJ1-3 and V is TRBV23-1; possible D gene TRBD1, 6 bases. TRBV23-1 is given ORF status, its function remaining uncertain. CDR3 sequence: CASSQSRTGSSGNTIYF. The CDR3 DNA sequence: TGCGCCAGCAGTCAATCGAGAACAGGGTCATCTGGAAACACCATATATTTT.